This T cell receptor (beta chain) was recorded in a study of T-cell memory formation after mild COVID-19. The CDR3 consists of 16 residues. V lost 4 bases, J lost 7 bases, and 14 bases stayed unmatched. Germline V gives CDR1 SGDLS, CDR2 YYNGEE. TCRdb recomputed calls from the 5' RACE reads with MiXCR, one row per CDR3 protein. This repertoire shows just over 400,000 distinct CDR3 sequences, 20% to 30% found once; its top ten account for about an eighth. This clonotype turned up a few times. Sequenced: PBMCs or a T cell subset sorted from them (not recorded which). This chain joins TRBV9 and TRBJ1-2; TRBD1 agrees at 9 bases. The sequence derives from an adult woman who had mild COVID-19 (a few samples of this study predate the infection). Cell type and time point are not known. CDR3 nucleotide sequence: TGTGCCAGCAGCTCCACCTTGGCTGGGGACAGGGTTGGCTACACCTTC. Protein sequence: CASSSTLAGDRVGYTF.